Listed below are T cell receptor beta chains from one sample, sequenced in a study of OX40 agonist ivuxolimab in advanced cancers. Repertoires were generated with immunoSEQ multiplex PCR, while TCRdb's copy carries only in-frame clones and drops some. The sample lists some 86,000 clones; about 91% were seen once. The starting material was CD4+ or CD8+ T cells sorted from blood, obtained in a trial of the OX40 agonist ivuxolimab. All receptors derive from an adult with an advanced solid tumor such as melanoma, head and neck, liver or kidney cancer. CDR3s include the opening cysteine and the closing phenylalanine or tryptophan. Fields, in order: D gene, clone size, J gene, V gene, CDR3 DNA, CDR3 protein. A D gene is named only where the DNA matches it firmly. Size values are once, few and many counts, or a class for expanded clones, and some rows have none.

D gene: NA; clone size: NA; J gene: TRBJ1-5; V gene: TRBV4-1; CDR3 DNA: TGCGCCAGCAGCCAAGATACGGTTCGACATCCGGGACCTATGGTCAATCAGCCCCAGCATTTT; CDR3 protein: CASSQDTVRHPGPMVNQPQHF
D gene: TRBD2; clone size: NA; J gene: TRBJ2-3; V gene: TRBV19; CDR3 DNA: TGTGCCAGTAGTATATCTAGCGGGAACGCAGATACGCAGTATTTT; CDR3 protein: CASSISSGNADTQYF
D gene: NA; clone size: NA; J gene: TRBJ2-7; V gene: TRBV28; CDR3 DNA: TGTGCCAGCAGTTCTGGCAGGGAGTACGAGCAGTACTTC; CDR3 protein: CASSSGREYEQYF
D gene: NA; clone size: NA; J gene: TRBJ1-1; V gene: TRBV15; CDR3 DNA: TGTGCCACCAGCAGATTAAAGGGGGTCACTGAAGCTTTCTTT; CDR3 protein: CATSRLKGVTEAFF
D gene: NA; clone size: NA; J gene: TRBJ2-5; V gene: TRBV19; CDR3 DNA: TGTGCCAGTACTTCCTCAGGCAGACCAGAAGAGACCCAGTACTTC; CDR3 protein: CASTSSGRPEETQYF
D gene: TRBD1; clone size: once; J gene: TRBJ2-7; V gene: TRBV6-5; CDR3 DNA: TGTGCCAGCAGCGTCGCCGGGACAGGATCCTACGAGCAGTACTTC; CDR3 protein: CASSVAGTGSYEQYF
D gene: NA; clone size: NA; J gene: TRBJ2-3; V gene: TRBV7-2; CDR3 DNA: TGTGCCAGCAGCTTAGGGGAGAAAGATACGCAGTATTTT; CDR3 protein: CASSLGEKDTQYF
D gene: NA; clone size: NA; J gene: TRBJ2-2; V gene: TRBV7-8; CDR3 DNA: TGTGCCAGCAGCTTAATAGAAGCGAACGGGGAGCTGTTTTTT; CDR3 protein: CASSLIEANGELFF
D gene: TRBD1; clone size: few; J gene: TRBJ2-2; V gene: TRBV6-6; CDR3 DNA: TGTGCCAGCAGTCTTAAGGTCCTCAGGGGGACCGGGGAGCTGTTTTTT; CDR3 protein: CASSLKVLRGTGELFF
D gene: NA; clone size: NA; J gene: TRBJ1-2; V gene: TRBV6-1; CDR3 DNA: TGTGCCAGCAGTGATTATCGCGGGGTTGGCTATGGCTACACCTTC; CDR3 protein: CASSDYRGVGYGYTF
D gene: NA; clone size: NA; J gene: TRBJ2-1; V gene: TRBV18; CDR3 DNA: TGTGCCAGCTCACCGGGCACAAGCCGGAGCGGATATGAGCAGTTCTTC; CDR3 protein: CASSPGTSRSGYEQFF
D gene: TRBD2; clone size: NA; J gene: TRBJ2-5; V gene: TRBV5-6; CDR3 DNA: TGTGCCAGCAGCTTGGGACTAGCGGGAGGGGGTCGGTTAGAGACCCAGTACTTC; CDR3 protein: CASSLGLAGGGRLETQYF
D gene: TRBD1; clone size: NA; J gene: TRBJ2-2; V gene: TRBV18; CDR3 DNA: TGTGCCAGCTCACCATCGTCAGGGGGAAGCGGAGTATCCGGGGAGCTGTTTTTT; CDR3 protein: CASSPSSGGSGVSGELFF
D gene: TRBD2; clone size: NA; J gene: TRBJ2-3; V gene: TRBV7-3; CDR3 DNA: TGTGCCAGCAGCTTAGGGGTGGGAGCGGGAGCCGTCCCAGATACGCAGTATTTT; CDR3 protein: CASSLGVGAGAVPDTQYF
D gene: TRBD1; clone size: once; J gene: TRBJ2-7; V gene: TRBV7-9; CDR3 DNA: TGTGCCAGCAGCTTACAGGGGGTTTACGAGCAGTACTTC; CDR3 protein: CASSLQGVYEQYF
D gene: TRBD1; clone size: NA; J gene: TRBJ2-5; V gene: TRBV9; CDR3 DNA: TGTGCCAGCCAGCCGACAGGGGGCCAAGAGACCCAGTACTTC; CDR3 protein: CASQPTGGQETQYF
D gene: TRBD1; clone size: once; J gene: TRBJ2-7; V gene: TRBV7-9; CDR3 DNA: TGTGCCAGCACCAACAGGGGAGCTTACGAGCAGTACTTC; CDR3 protein: CASTNRGAYEQYF
D gene: NA; clone size: NA; J gene: TRBJ2-3; V gene: TRBV20-1; CDR3 DNA: TGCAGTGCTGCCTTCACAGATACGCAGTATTTT; CDR3 protein: CSAAFTDTQYF
D gene: NA; clone size: NA; J gene: TRBJ1-2; V gene: TRBV5-4; CDR3 DNA: TGTGCCAGCAGCTTGGTAGGGGCCGGTGGCTACACCTTC; CDR3 protein: CASSLVGAGGYTF
D gene: NA; clone size: NA; J gene: TRBJ1-5; V gene: TRBV19; CDR3 DNA: TGTGCCAGTAGTATACAGGGAGGCAATCAGCCCCAGCATTTT; CDR3 protein: CASSIQGGNQPQHF
D gene: NA; clone size: NA; J gene: TRBJ1-6; V gene: TRBV28; CDR3 DNA: TGTGCCGGATCGGACAGTCATAATTCACCCCTCCACTTT; CDR3 protein: CAGSDSHNSPLHF
D gene: NA; clone size: NA; J gene: TRBJ2-7; V gene: TRBV28; CDR3 DNA: TGTGCCAGCAGCGAGGCGCACTACGAGCAGTACTTC; CDR3 protein: CASSEAHYEQYF
D gene: NA; clone size: NA; J gene: TRBJ2-6; V gene: TRBV5-1; CDR3 DNA: TGCGCCAGCAGCTTAGAAAAGAGCTCTGGGGCCAACGTCCTGACTTTC; CDR3 protein: CASSLEKSSGANVLTF
D gene: NA; clone size: once; J gene: TRBJ1-3; V gene: TRBV25-1; CDR3 DNA: TGTGCCAGCAGTGAATCTTCACGAGGGGGTGCTGGAAACACCATATATTTT; CDR3 protein: CASSESSRGGAGNTIYF
D gene: NA; clone size: NA; J gene: TRBJ1-1; V gene: TRBV28; CDR3 DNA: TGTGCCAGCAGTTTAATGTGGAACGAAGCTTTCTTT; CDR3 protein: CASSLMWNEAFF
D gene: TRBD1; clone size: NA; J gene: TRBJ2-7; V gene: TRBV11-3; CDR3 DNA: TGTGCCAGCAGCTTAGGTCGGGACAGGGGCTACGAGCAGTACTTC; CDR3 protein: CASSLGRDRGYEQYF
D gene: NA; clone size: NA; J gene: TRBJ2-2; V gene: TRBV27; CDR3 DNA: TGTGCCAGCAGTTTACTCTCCGGGGAGCTGTTTTTT; CDR3 protein: CASSLLSGELFF
D gene: NA; clone size: NA; J gene: TRBJ1-2; V gene: TRBV29-1; CDR3 DNA: TGCAGCGTTGGGGACATAAACTATGGCTACACCTTC; CDR3 protein: CSVGDINYGYTF
D gene: NA; clone size: NA; J gene: TRBJ1-4; V gene: TRBV27; CDR3 DNA: TGTGCCAGCAGCCTACGCATGACACTAACTAATGAAAAACTGTTTTTT; CDR3 protein: CASSLRMTLTNEKLFF